The 32 T cell receptor beta chains given below trace back to one sample, sequenced in a study of T cells in Graves' hyperthyroidism and ophthalmopathy. Amplified TCR beta CDR3 regions came from RNA transcripts. In the first-round RT-PCR of the TCR CDR3, the HTBI primer set was used. One entry per CDR3 protein results from TCRdb running MiXCR on the multiplex PCR reads. The sample shows a few hundred thousand distinct CDR3 sequences, more than 15% of them seen only once. The sequenced sample was blood. Every receptor here comes from a woman aged 18-29 years with Graves' hyperthyroidism that later progressed to Graves' ophthalmopathy.

A word on this clonotype: It may be a read error: a sequence one base away is much more abundant. The chain recombines TRBV5-1 with TRBJ2-7; the D gene is possibly TRBD2 (6 bases). Trimming removed 5 bases at V and 7 bases at J, with 19 bases between. This CDR3 comprises 14 residues. Germline CDR1 SGHRS, CDR2 YFSETQ. The CDR3 loop reads CASRAREFAGEQYF. The CDR3 DNA reads as TGCGCCAGCAGGGCGAGAGAGTTTGCGGGAGAGCAGTACTTC.

In its sample, this clonotype was seen many times. The rearrangement links TRBV6-5 to TRBJ2-1; 8 bases map to TRBD1. The germline gives CDR1 MNHEY, CDR2 SVGAGI. CDR3 size: 16 residues. V trimming: 4 bases; J trimming: 0 bases; junction bases outside the gene matches: 5. CDR3 in DNA: TGTGCCAGCAGTTCGCAGGGGGCGAGCTCCTACAATGAGCAGTTCTTC. This sequence encodes CASSSQGASSYNEQFF.

This chain connects TRBV19 to TRBJ1-5; perhaps TRBD1 as D (5 bases). The V and J ends lost 5 bases and 4 bases respectively, with 12 bases between them. The CDR3 spans 14 residues. In germline, CDR1 is LNHDA, CDR2 SQIVND (reference sequence). DNA of the CDR3: TGTGCCAGTAGTCTCGGGGCGTGGAATCAGCCCCAGCATTTT. Translated: CASSLGAWNQPQHF.

The V and J genes are TRBV19 and TRBJ1-5, with 7 bases aligning to TRBD1. Germline CDR1 and CDR2: LNHDA and SQIVND (reference sequence). The CDR3 extends over 15 amino acids. V lost 3 bases and J lost 4; bases outside the gene matches: 6. The CDR3 is CASSIATGRNQPQHF. CDR3 bases: TGTGCCAGTAGTATCGCGACAGGGCGTAATCAGCCCCAGCATTTT.

The genes are TRBV27 and TRBJ1-3; 7 nucleotides align to TRBD1. From germline, CDR1 is MNHEY and CDR2 SMNVEV (reference sequence). With 5 bases clipped from V and 4 bases from J, the junction kept 2 bases outside the gene matches. The CDR3 spans 13 residues. The CDR3 DNA is TGTGCCAGCAGTATGACAGGGGGAAACACCATATATTTT. Translating it yields CASSMTGGNTIYF.

In its sample, this clonotype was seen many times. J is TRBJ2-1 and V is TRBV3-1; 9 bases are a match to TRBD2. There are 16 residues in the CDR3. The germline CDR1 and CDR2 sequences are LGHDT and YNNKEL (reference sequence). V shed 1 base and J 5 bases; nucleotides not matched to a gene: 6. CDR3 sequence: CASSQVKREANNEQFF. The CDR3 DNA reads as TGTGCCAGCAGCCAAGTAAAGCGGGAGGCGAACAATGAGCAGTTCTTC.

In its sample, this clonotype was seen a few times. The chain employs TRBV18 and TRBJ2-4, with unresolved D. Germline CDR1 reads KGHSH; CDR2 reads LQKENI. CDR3 length equals 14 residues. Trimming pared 2 bases from V and 8 bases from J, leaving 13 bases between. The DNA for the CDR3 is TGTGCCAGCTCACCATCGTATTCTGGGGACATTCAGTACTTC. Its translation: CASSPSYSGDIQYF.

Many counts were recorded for this clonotype. The chain employs TRBV7-2 and TRBJ1-2; D is possibly TRBD1 (5 bases). This CDR3 has 15 residues. Trimming took off 3 bases at V and 2 bases at J, with 13 bases between the two ends. CDR1 and CDR2 (germline): SGHTA, FQGNSA. The CDR3 bases are TGTGCCAGCAGCTTGGGGCAGGGTGGGAACTATGGCTACACCTTC. Its translation is CASSLGQGGNYGYTF.

The V gene is TRBV6-1, the J gene TRBJ2-7; D may be TRBD1 (5 bases). The CDR3 loop spans 14 amino acids. Trimming left V 2 bases short and J 5 bases short, with 13 bases between. Germline V gives CDR1 MNHNS, CDR2 SASEGT. CDR3 in DNA: TGTGCCAGCAGTGAATTGGCCAGGGCCCACGAGCAGTACTTC. The encoded protein is CASSELARAHEQYF.

This clonotype has at least ten counts. V usage is TRBV24-1 and J usage is TRBJ2-3; no clear D. CDR1 KGHDR and CDR2 SFDVKD come from the germline V gene. Trimming removed 0 bases at V and 0 bases at J, with 6 bases between. The CDR3 is made up of 15 amino acids. The CDR3 DNA sequence: TGTGCCACCAGTGATTTGGTACATAGCACAGATACGCAGTATTTT. Translated, it gives CATSDLVHSTDTQYF.

The sample holds many counts of this clonotype. The chain uses TRBV2 and TRBJ1-4; D perhaps matches TRBD1 (6 bases). Per the germline V gene, CDR1 is SNHLY and CDR2 is FYNNEI. This CDR3 has 14 residues. V lost 4 bases and J 12 bases, leaving 18 bases between the germline ends. The CDR3 bases are TGTGCCAGCAGTGGAACAGGGCCCTCTGGGGAACTGTTTTTT. It encodes CASSGTGPSGELFF. The variable domain in full, with the rest retrieved from reference TRBV2 and TRBJ1-4, is EPEVTQTPSHQVTQMGQEVILRCVPISNHLYFYWYRQILGQKVEFLVSFYNNEISEKSEIFDDQFSVERPDGSNFTLKIRSTKLEDSAMYFCASSGTGPSGELFFGSGTQLSVL.

V is TRBV20-1 and J is TRBJ2-3, with 15 bases lining up with TRBD2. Germline-derived CDR1 and CDR2 are DFQATT and SNEGSKA (reference sequence). Trimming cost V 6 bases and J 4 bases; bases outside gene matches: 5. CDR3 length equals 15 residues. The CDR3 sequence is CSATGTSGRSDTQYF. The CDR3 DNA reads as TGCAGTGCCACAGGGACTAGCGGGAGGTCAGATACGCAGTATTTT.

This clonotype came up many times. CDR3 loop: CSADDTGTGGQAETQYF. CDR3 in DNA: TGCAGTGCTGATGATACCGGGACAGGGGGCCAGGCGGAGACCCAGTACTTC. The gene calls are TRBV20-1 and TRBJ2-5, with TRBD1 matching over 12 bases. V was clipped by 5 bases and J by 5 bases; unmatched bases: 15. The CDR3 extends over 17 amino acids. Germline V lookup: CDR1 DFQATT, CDR2 SNEGSKA (reference sequence).

The chain uses TRBV9 and TRBJ2-4; a possible D gene is TRBD2 (6 bases). Germline CDR1 reads SGDLS; CDR2 reads YYNGEE. V was clipped by 0 bases and J by 8 bases, with 12 bases between them. The CDR3 has 14 amino acids. The CDR3 protein is CASSVGRPGDIQYF. CDR3 sequence (DNA): TGTGCCAGCAGCGTAGGGAGGCCGGGGGACATTCAGTACTTC. Complete variable domain (other parts from reference TRBV9 and TRBJ2-4): DSGVTQTPKHLITATGQRVTLRCSPRSGDLSVYWYQQSLDQGLQFLIQYYNGEERAKGNILERFSAQQFPDLHSELNLSSLELGDSALYFCASSVGRPGDIQYFGAGTRLSVL.

This clonotype was picked up many times. The V gene is TRBV20-1, the J gene TRBJ2-1; 7 positions match TRBD2. This CDR3 has 12 residues. Germline CDR1 and CDR2: DFQATT and SNEGSKA (reference sequence). V shed 6 bases and J 3 bases; nucleotides not matched to a gene: 2. The CDR3 nucleotides are TGCAGTGCACTAGCGAACTACAATGAGCAGTTCTTC. It specifies CSALANYNEQFF.

The rearrangement uses TRBV20-1 and TRBJ2-7; 9 positions agree with TRBD2. Germline CDR1 and CDR2: DFQATT and SNEGSKA (reference sequence). V lost 1 base and J lost 2; bases outside the gene matches: 9. This CDR3 spans 16 amino acids. The CDR3 loop reads CSARAGGSGRTYEQYF. As DNA, the CDR3 is TGCAGTGCTAGAGCTGGCGGGAGCGGGAGGACCTACGAGCAGTACTTC.

The sample holds many counts of this clonotype. The CDR3 protein is CASSWRAASPYEQYF. The CDR3, as DNA: TGTGCCAGCTCGTGGAGAGCCGCTTCACCCTACGAGCAGTACTTC. The chain is built from TRBV28 and TRBJ2-7; D not resolved. V lost 8 bases and J 2 bases, leaving 19 bases between the germline ends. CDR1 and CDR2 (germline): MDHEN, SYDVKM. The CDR3 sequence is 15 residues long.

This chain connects TRBV30 to TRBJ1-2; a possible D gene is TRBD1 (6 bases). Germline assignment: CDR1 GTSNPN and CDR2 SVGIG (reference sequence). V lost 1 base to trimming and J lost 4 bases, with 19 bases between them. The CDR3 has 16 amino acids. DNA for the CDR3: TGTGCCTGGAGTGGCTTGACGTGGGGGCAGGGCTATGGCTACACCTTC. It yields the protein CAWSGLTWGQGYGYTF.

For the CDR3, the DNA is TGTGCCAGCAGCCAAGTGGGGGGAGGGGGCGACAATGAGCAGTTCTTC. This encodes CASSQVGGGGDNEQFF. The chain recombines TRBV3-1 with TRBJ2-1; D may correspond to TRBD1 or TRBD2 (7 bases each). This CDR3 region has 16 residues. V was cut by 1 base and J by 5 bases, with 15 bases left in between. CDR1 LGHDT and CDR2 YNNKEL come from the germline V gene (reference sequence).

This clonotype was observed at least ten times. This rearrangement joins TRBV18 to TRBJ2-3; D is undetermined. Per germline, CDR1 KGHSH and CDR2 LQKENI. The V end was cut by 2 bases, the J end by 0 bases, with 12 bases between. The CDR3 is 16 amino acids. The CDR3 reads CASSPWAELSTDTQYF. In nucleotides, the CDR3 is TGTGCCAGCTCACCATGGGCGGAACTTAGCACAGATACGCAGTATTTT.

The table lists this clonotype with many counts. The chain uses TRBV20-1 and TRBJ2-7; a possible D gene is TRBD2 (6 bases). The CDR3 length is 15 residues. CDR1 is DFQATT, CDR2 SNEGSKA, per germline (reference sequence). V was shortened by 0 bases and J by 2 bases, with 14 bases between the two germline ends. CDR3 protein: CSARDAIAVPYEQYF. The CDR3 bases are TGCAGTGCTAGAGATGCGATAGCGGTCCCCTACGAGCAGTACTTC.

A word on this clonotype: It may be a read error: a sequence one base away is much more abundant. This chain uses TRBV7-9 with TRBJ2-1; 9 bases are a match to TRBD1. The germline V gene encodes CDR1 SEHNR and CDR2 FQNEAQ (reference sequence). V shed 5 bases and J 9 bases; nucleotides not matched to a gene: 14. CDR3 size: 16 residues. The CDR3 nucleotides read TGTGCCAGCAGCCCCCGGGACAGGGTGCTCTCTGGTGAGCAGTTCTTC. This codes for CASSPRDRVLSGEQFF.

This clonotype was observed many times. Here the CDR3 DNA reads TGTGCCAGCAGTGAGATACCGGGACAGCAGAGAAGTGAGCAGTTCTTC. This sequence encodes CASSEIPGQQRSEQFF. The J gene is TRBJ2-1, the V gene TRBV6-1, with 7 nucleotides matching TRBD1. Trimming took 3 bases from V and 9 from J; bases not matched to a gene: 14. Germline CDR1 MNHNS, CDR2 SASEGT. The CDR3 runs 16 residues.

This clonotype was seen at least ten times. The rearrangement joins TRBV2 to TRBJ2-7, with a tentative D call TRBD2 (5 bases). Trimming removed 2 bases from V and 0 bases from J, with 11 bases in between. CDR1 is SNHLY and CDR2 is FYNNEI in the germline V gene. This CDR3 spans 15 amino acids. CDR3 sequence (DNA): TGTGCCAGCAGTGAAACCGCGGGCCTCTCCTACGAGCAGTACTTC. This sequence encodes CASSETAGLSYEQYF.

This clonotype turned up a few times. The V gene is TRBV12-5, the J gene TRBJ1-6; D gene uncertain. Germline values: CDR1 LGHNT, CDR2 FRNRAP. V lost 5 bases, J lost 17 bases, and 7 bases lay in between. The CDR3 runs 9 residues. CDR3 in amino acids: CASGPQVHF. CDR3 in DNA: TGTGCTAGTGGTCCGCAGGTCCACTTT.

This clonotype was counted between two and nine times. This chain links TRBV19 with TRBJ1-5, with 7 bases fitting TRBD1. CDR1 and CDR2 from the germline V gene are LNHDA and SQIVND (reference sequence). The ends lost 3 bases at V and 6 bases at J; junction bases unmatched: 5. The CDR3 has 14 amino acids. The CDR3 loop reads CASSIGTVFQPQHF. Here the CDR3 DNA reads TGTGCCAGTAGTATCGGGACAGTTTTTCAGCCCCAGCATTTT.

For this clonotype: This could be a read error, since a much larger clone is one nucleotide away. V usage is TRBV28 and J usage is TRBJ1-5, with 8 bases identical to TRBD1. Germline V lookup: CDR1 MDHEN, CDR2 SYDVKM. The CDR3 runs 16 residues. The CDR3 region is CASSFVDRGGNRPQHF. The CDR3 DNA reads as TGTGCCAGCAGTTTCGTCGACAGGGGAGGCAATCGGCCCCAGCATTTT.

The chain recombines TRBV25-1 with TRBJ2-5; D remains unclear. Trimming stripped 1 base from V and 7 bases from J, with 4 bases between. CDR1 is MGHDK, CDR2 SYGVNS, per germline. This CDR3 has 11 residues. In DNA, the CDR3 is TGTGCCAGCAGTGAATTGTGGACCCAGTACTTC. It encodes CASSELWTQYF. Based on the CDR3 plus reference TRBV25-1 and TRBJ2-5, the full variable domain is EADIYQTPRYLVIGTGKKITLECSQTMGHDKMYWYQQDPGMELHLIHYSYGVNSTEKGDLSSESTVSRIRTEHFPLTLESARPSHTSQYLCASSELWTQYFGPGTRLLVL.

This clonotype appeared many times. The V and J genes are TRBV27 and TRBJ1-2; no clear D. The germline gives CDR1 MNHEY, CDR2 SMNVEV (reference sequence). There are 14 residues in the CDR3. The V gene lost 6 bases and the J gene lost 5 bases, with 16 bases spanning the gap. CDR3 coding DNA: TGTGCCAGCAGCTCGGACGTTTACGCGTATGGCTACACCTTC. It yields the protein CASSSDVYAYGYTF.

V gene TRBV9 combines with J gene TRBJ2-5, with 15 bases that match TRBD2. Germline CDR1 reads SGDLS; CDR2 reads YYNGEE. CDR3 length equals 14 residues. V lost 5 bases, J lost 9 bases, and 5 bases stayed unmatched. The CDR3 DNA reads as TGTGCCAGCAGTGGCGGACTAGCGGGAGGGCCCCAGTACTTC. Translation: CASSGGLAGGPQYF. The full variable domain, in which reference TRBV9 and TRBJ2-5 provide the parts outside the CDR3, is DSGVTQTPKHLITATGQRVTLRCSPRSGDLSVYWYQQSLDQGLQFLIQYYNGEERAKGNILERFSAQQFPDLHSELNLSSLELGDSALYFCASSGGLAGGPQYFGPGTRLLVL.

The rearrangement uses TRBV27 and TRBJ1-2; D gene uncertain. This CDR3 region has 15 residues. Germline CDR1 and CDR2: MNHEY and SMNVEV (reference sequence). Trimming pared 3 bases from V and 0 bases from J, leaving 11 bases between. Here the CDR3 DNA reads TGTGCCAGCAGTTTGGAGGGAGATCCTAACTATGGCTACACCTTC. Translating gives CASSLEGDPNYGYTF.

The V gene is TRBV28, the J gene TRBJ2-5; 9 bases line up with TRBD2. The CDR3 sequence is 19 residues long. Germline V gives CDR1 MDHEN, CDR2 SYDVKM. J gave up 2 bases and V 7 bases, and 20 bases lay outside the gene matches. The CDR3 protein is CASTLGVAGVGWLQETQYF. For the CDR3, the DNA is TGTGCCAGCACCCTTGGGGTAGCGGGAGTGGGTTGGCTACAAGAGACCCAGTACTTC.